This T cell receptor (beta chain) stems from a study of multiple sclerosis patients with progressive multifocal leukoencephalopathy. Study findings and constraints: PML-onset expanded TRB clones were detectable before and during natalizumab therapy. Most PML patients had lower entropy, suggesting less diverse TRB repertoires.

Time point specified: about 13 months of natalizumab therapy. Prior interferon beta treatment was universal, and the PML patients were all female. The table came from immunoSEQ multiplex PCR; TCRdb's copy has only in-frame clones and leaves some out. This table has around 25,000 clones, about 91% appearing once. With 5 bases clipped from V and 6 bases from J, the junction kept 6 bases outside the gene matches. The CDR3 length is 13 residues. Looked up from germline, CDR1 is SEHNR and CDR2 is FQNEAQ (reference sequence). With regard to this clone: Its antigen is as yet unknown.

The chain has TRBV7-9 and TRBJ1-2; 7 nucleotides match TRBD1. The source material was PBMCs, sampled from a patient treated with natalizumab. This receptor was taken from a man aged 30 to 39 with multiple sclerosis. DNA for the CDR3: TGTGCCAGCAGCGAGACCGACAGGGATGGCTACACCTTC. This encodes CASSETDRDGYTF.